The 21 T cell receptor beta chains below all came from one sample that was sequenced in a study of T cell responses to AZD1222 COVID-19 vaccine (dated by TCRdb to about 2021). Reading the label with the study, this specimen's time point is: baseline before first vaccination. Receptor amplification or capture employed the immunoSEQ multiplex PCR assay. The source is immuneACCESS, and TCRdb retained only in-frame sequences with V and J called. Part of the clones is not carried over; for the studies checked, unresolved V genes explain less than half of this, and the remainder is unexplained. A total of some 60,000 clones appear in this sample, approximately 80% of them only once. The ten largest clones take up 20% of the sample. This specimen consisted of peripheral blood, obtained on day 0 of AZD1222 vaccination. Source of these receptors: an adult in good health.

This clone was recorded once. The chain's CDR3 is CSVEVSGVVSYTF. In DNA, the CDR3 is TGCAGCGTTGAAGTCTCTGGGGTGGTAAGCTACACCTTC. This chain connects TRBV29-1 to TRBJ1-2; D gene ambiguous. This CDR3 region has 13 residues. Looked up from germline, CDR1 is SQVTM and CDR2 is ANQGSEA. V was clipped by 1 base and J by 9 bases, with 15 bases between them.

The chain links TRBV19 to TRBJ1-1, with D perhaps TRBD1 (6 bases). Germline V gives CDR1 LNHDA, CDR2 SQIVND (reference sequence). The CDR3 extends over 15 amino acids. The V gene lost 5 bases and the J gene lost 4 bases, with 17 bases spanning the gap. CDR3 DNA: TGTGCCAGTAGTCCAGAGGCGGGGGCCGGCACTGAAGCTTTCTTT. Amino acid sequence: CASSPEAGAGTEAFF.

The chain recombines TRBV15 with TRBJ1-4; D remains ambiguous. The V gene lost 1 base and the J gene lost 0 bases, with 9 bases spanning the gap. This CDR3 contains 16 residues. Germline assignment: CDR1 LNHNV and CDR2 YYDKDF (reference sequence). The CDR3 region is CATSRVLSSTNEKLFF. CDR3 in DNA: TGTGCCACCAGCAGAGTTCTCTCTTCAACTAATGAAAAACTGTTTTTT.

The gene calls are TRBV12-3 or TRBV12-4 and TRBJ1-2; D remains unclear. The V end was cut by 3 bases, the J end by 2 bases, with 7 bases between. The CDR3 covers 13 residues. The CDR3 is CASSFSSNYGYTF. CDR3 DNA: TGTGCCAGCAGTTTCAGCAGCAACTATGGCTACACCTTC.

The V and J genes are TRBV28 and TRBJ2-5; D gene unclear. V lost 6 bases, J lost 1 base, and 12 bases lay in between. CDR3 size: 14 residues. CDR1 and CDR2 from the germline V gene are MDHEN and SYDVKM. CDR3 sequence: CASSPPPVQETQYF. The CDR3 DNA sequence: TGTGCCAGCAGCCCCCCACCAGTCCAAGAGACCCAGTACTTC.

Only a few counts were recorded for this clone. V is TRBV27 and J is TRBJ2-7; a possible D gene is TRBD1 (5 bases). V was cut by 5 bases and J by 4 bases, with 12 bases left in between. Looked up from germline, CDR1 is MNHEY and CDR2 is SMNVEV (reference sequence). The CDR3 runs 13 residues. Written as DNA, the CDR3 is TGTGCCAGCAGTGCGCAGGGTTGGTACGAGCAGTACTTC. Its translation: CASSAQGWYEQYF.

This sequence joins TRBV6-2 or TRBV6-3 and TRBJ1-1; D not certain. V shed 0 bases and J shed 1 base, with 9 bases lying between them. Germline lookup yields CDR1 MNHEY and CDR2 SVGEGT. There are 15 residues in the CDR3. The CDR3 loop is CASSYSLRRNTEAFF. The CDR3 bases are TGTGCCAGCAGTTACTCCCTGAGGAGGAACACTGAAGCTTTCTTT.

J is TRBJ1-4 and V is TRBV4-3; a weak D match, TRBD1 (5 bases). Germline-derived CDR1 and CDR2 are LGHNA and YSLEER. CDR3 size: 16 residues. V lost 3 bases, J lost 4 bases, and 15 bases lay in between. CDR3 loop: CASSQFLFDSNEKLFF. The CDR3 coding sequence is TGCGCCAGCAGCCAGTTTTTGTTCGACAGTAATGAAAAACTGTTTTTT.

The V call is TRBV24-1, the J call TRBJ2-2; the D gene is possibly TRBD2 (6 bases). Per germline, CDR1 KGHDR and CDR2 SFDVKD. CDR3 size: 15 residues. V lost 1 base and J lost 6, with 11 bases in between. The DNA for the CDR3 is TGTGCCACCAGTGATTTAGTCTCGGGGGCCGGGGAGCTGTTTTTT. It specifies CATSDLVSGAGELFF.

V usage is TRBV28 and J usage is TRBJ2-5; perhaps TRBD1 as D (5 bases). The CDR3 length is 14 residues. V was trimmed by 2 bases and J by 4 bases, leaving 11 bases between them. CDR1 and CDR2 from the germline V gene are MDHEN and SYDVKM. DNA of the CDR3: TGTGCCAGCAGTTTACTTCCAGGGATAGAGACCCAGTACTTC. It encodes CASSLLPGIETQYF.

The chain uses TRBV7-8 and TRBJ1-2; 7 bases are shared with TRBD1. Germline V gene sequence: CDR1 SGHVS, CDR2 FQNEAQ. CDR3 length: 14 residues. After removal of 1 base from V and 5 bases from J, the junction contained 4 bases not matched to a gene. This CDR3 reads CASSLEGTEYGYTF. CDR3 nucleotides: TGTGCCAGCAGCTTAGAAGGGACAGAATATGGCTACACCTTC.

The rearrangement uses TRBV29-1 and TRBJ1-1; a weak D match, TRBD1 (6 bases). CDR1 SQVTM and CDR2 ANQGSEA come from the germline V gene. CDR3 length: 13 residues. Deletions cut 1 base from V and 4 bases from J, with 10 bases between. The chain's CDR3 is CSVEGQAGTEAFF. For the CDR3, the DNA is TGCAGCGTTGAAGGACAGGCAGGCACTGAAGCTTTCTTT.

Here the CDR3 reads CASSFSREAGELFF. Written as DNA, the CDR3 is TGTGCCAGCAGCTTTTCGCGGGAGGCCGGGGAGCTGTTTTTT. V and J are TRBV7-2 and TRBJ2-2; the match to TRBD2 covers 8 bases. The junction had 3 bases not matched to a gene; V was cut back by 3 bases and J by 6 bases. Per the germline V gene, CDR1 is SGHTA and CDR2 is FQGNSA. This CDR3 is 14 amino acids long.

The rearrangement uses TRBV6-2 or TRBV6-3 and TRBJ1-2; the D gene is possibly TRBD1 (6 bases). Trimming removed 5 bases at V and 5 bases at J, with 15 bases between. Germline V gene sequence: CDR1 MNHEY, CDR2 SVGEGT. This CDR3 region has 14 residues. CDR3: CASSPRRGGYGYTF. The CDR3 DNA reads as TGTGCCAGCAGTCCCCGCAGGGGTGGATATGGCTACACCTTC.

This clone was recorded only once. The chain has TRBV27 and TRBJ2-3; the D is unclear. CDR1 is MNHEY and CDR2 is SMNVEV in the germline V gene (reference sequence). The CDR3 totals 12 residues. The V end lost 6 bases, the J end lost 9 bases, and 13 bases lay between the germline ends. CDR3 in amino acids: CASRSPMWTQYF. In DNA, the CDR3 is TGTGCCAGCAGGTCCCCGATGTGGACGCAGTATTTT.

V gene TRBV19 combines with J gene TRBJ2-7, with D perhaps TRBD1 or TRBD2 (5 bases each). CDR3 size: 14 residues. Between the trimmed V and J ends, which lost 3 bases and 2 bases, there was a span of 11 bases. Germline CDR1 is LNHDA and CDR2 is SQIVND (reference sequence). The CDR3 spells CASSMSGHAYEQYF. As DNA, the CDR3 is TGTGCCAGTAGTATGAGCGGACACGCCTACGAGCAGTACTTC.

The chain employs TRBV13 and TRBJ1-6, with TRBD1 as a possible D gene (5 bases). Trimming left V 6 bases short and J 9 bases short, with 9 bases between. This CDR3 is 12 amino acids long. Germline V gives CDR1 PRHDT, CDR2 FYEKMQ (reference sequence). The CDR3 DNA is TGTGCCAGCAGTCGGGGCCGTTCACCCCTCCACTTT. This translates into CASSRGRSPLHF.

The V and J genes are TRBV30 and TRBJ1-6; D ambiguous. V dropped 0 bases and J dropped 6 bases, with 9 bases sitting between them. From germline, CDR1 is GTSNPN and CDR2 SVGIG (reference sequence). The CDR3 contains 14 residues. CDR3 in amino acids: CAWSVPGSNSPLHF. CDR3 DNA sequence: TGTGCCTGGAGTGTACCGGGCAGTAATTCACCCCTCCACTTT.

The chain is built from TRBV5-1 and TRBJ2-3, with a possible D match to TRBD1 (5 bases). CDR1 SGHRS and CDR2 YFSETQ come from the germline V gene. V was shortened by 3 bases and J by 6 bases, with 11 bases between the two germline ends. The CDR3 loop spans 13 amino acids. CDR3 sequence: CASSWSDMDTQYF. As DNA, the CDR3 is TGCGCCAGCAGCTGGTCGGACATGGATACGCAGTATTTT.

V is TRBV5-5 and J is TRBJ2-1; 14 bases map to TRBD2. With 6 bases clipped from V and 6 bases from J, the junction kept 11 bases outside the gene matches. The CDR3 is 17 amino acids. Germline V lookup: CDR1 SGHKS, CDR2 YYEKEE (reference sequence). CDR3 residues: CASTLGLAGEVGNEQFF. In DNA form, the CDR3 reads TGTGCCAGCACCCTGGGACTAGCGGGAGAGGTAGGCAATGAGCAGTTCTTC.

This chain connects TRBV4-3 to TRBJ2-1, with 11 bases fitting TRBD2. V was pared by 1 base and J by 7 bases, with 6 bases of the junction left unmatched. The CDR3 contains 16 residues. The germline V gene encodes CDR1 LGHNA and CDR2 YSLEER. For the CDR3, the DNA is TGCGCCAGCAGCCAAGTTTTAGCGGGAGGGAGGAATGAGCAGTTCTTC. Protein: CASSQVLAGGRNEQFF.